This record concerns one T cell receptor (beta chain) sequence. The antigen remains undetermined. An assay was performed, and its level was deep. Sequencing was performed with immunoSEQ multiplex PCR; in TCRdb, only in-frame clones are kept and a portion is missing. The sample consists of about 2.3 million clones, less than 95% of them appearing once. The data are from a study of shared clonotypes between healthy human individuals. General observations from the study: Relative to their counterparts shared across all four donors, non-shared clonotypes exhibited diminished generation probabilities. Shared across a handful of donors were approximately 5% of the naive CD4 clonotypes.

The ends lost 4 bases at V and 8 bases at J; junction bases unmatched: 11. The length of the CDR3 is 14 residues. CDR1 is SGHRS and CDR2 is YFSETQ in the germline V gene. All the donors were Caucasian adults who lived in Nashville, Tennessee. This sequence was found in a man in his late teens or twenties in good health. Some clones in this sample may be carry-over from other donors' samples. The sample comprised naive CD4+ T cells from PBMCs. The subset is: CD45RA+ positively selected. V and J are TRBV5-1 and TRBJ1-2; 7 nucleotides match TRBD1. CDR3: CASSPNRRQGGYTF. For the CDR3, the DNA is TGCGCCAGCAGCCCTAACAGGCGACAGGGAGGCTACACCTTC.